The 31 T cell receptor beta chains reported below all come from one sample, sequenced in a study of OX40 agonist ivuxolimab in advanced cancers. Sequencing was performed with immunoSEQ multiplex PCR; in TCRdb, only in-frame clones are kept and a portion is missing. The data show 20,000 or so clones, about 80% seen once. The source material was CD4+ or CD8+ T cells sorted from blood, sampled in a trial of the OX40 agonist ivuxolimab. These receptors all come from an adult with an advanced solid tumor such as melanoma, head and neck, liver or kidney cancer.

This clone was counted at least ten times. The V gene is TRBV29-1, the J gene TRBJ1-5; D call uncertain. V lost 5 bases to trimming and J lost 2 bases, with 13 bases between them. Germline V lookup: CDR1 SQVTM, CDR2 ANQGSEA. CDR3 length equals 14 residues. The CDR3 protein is CSVIVGYGNQPQHF. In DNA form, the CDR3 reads TGCAGCGTTATTGTGGGGTATGGCAATCAGCCCCAGCATTTT.

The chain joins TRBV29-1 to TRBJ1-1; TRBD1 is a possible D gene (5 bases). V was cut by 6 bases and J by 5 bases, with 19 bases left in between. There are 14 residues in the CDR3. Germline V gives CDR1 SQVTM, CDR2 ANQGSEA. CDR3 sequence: CSVDPTGGVTEAFF. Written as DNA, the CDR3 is TGCAGCGTCGACCCCACAGGTGGGGTAACTGAAGCTTTCTTT.

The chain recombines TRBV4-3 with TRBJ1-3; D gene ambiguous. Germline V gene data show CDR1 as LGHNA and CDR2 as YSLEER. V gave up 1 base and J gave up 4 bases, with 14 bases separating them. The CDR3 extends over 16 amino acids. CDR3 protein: CASSQAVFASGNTIYF. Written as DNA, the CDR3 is TGCGCCAGCAGCCAAGCGGTCTTTGCTTCAGGAAACACCATATATTTT.

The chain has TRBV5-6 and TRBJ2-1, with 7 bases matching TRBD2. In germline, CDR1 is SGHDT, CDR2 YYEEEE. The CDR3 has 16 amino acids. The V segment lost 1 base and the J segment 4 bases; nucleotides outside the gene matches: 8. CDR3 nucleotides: TGTGCCAGCAGCTTGTGGAGCGGGGACCTTTACAATGAGCAGTTCTTC. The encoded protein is CASSLWSGDLYNEQFF.

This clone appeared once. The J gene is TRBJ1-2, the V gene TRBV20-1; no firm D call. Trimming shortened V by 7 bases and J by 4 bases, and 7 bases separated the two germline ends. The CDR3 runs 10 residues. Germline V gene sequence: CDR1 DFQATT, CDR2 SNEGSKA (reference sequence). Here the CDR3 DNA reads TGCAGTGACGACATCTATGGCTACACCTTC. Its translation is CSDDIYGYTF.

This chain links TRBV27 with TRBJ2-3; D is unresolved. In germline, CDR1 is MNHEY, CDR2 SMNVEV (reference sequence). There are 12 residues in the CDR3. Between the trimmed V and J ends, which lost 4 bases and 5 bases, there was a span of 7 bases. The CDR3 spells CASSSNRDTQYF. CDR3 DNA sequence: TGTGCCAGCAGTTCAAACAGAGATACGCAGTATTTT.

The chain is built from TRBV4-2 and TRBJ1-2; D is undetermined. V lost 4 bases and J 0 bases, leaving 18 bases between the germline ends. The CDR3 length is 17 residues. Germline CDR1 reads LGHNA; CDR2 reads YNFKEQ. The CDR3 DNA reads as TGTGCCAGCAGCCCCAACCCCTGGGCAGGAGCTAACTATGGCTACACCTTC. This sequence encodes CASSPNPWAGANYGYTF.

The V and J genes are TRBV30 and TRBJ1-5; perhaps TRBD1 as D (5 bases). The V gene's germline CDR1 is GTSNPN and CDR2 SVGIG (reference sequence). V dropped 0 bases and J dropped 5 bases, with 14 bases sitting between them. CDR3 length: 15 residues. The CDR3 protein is CAWSVSGYDYQPQHF. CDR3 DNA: TGTGCCTGGAGTGTGTCAGGGTACGATTATCAGCCCCAGCATTTT.

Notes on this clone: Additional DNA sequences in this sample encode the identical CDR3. The chain's CDR3 is CASSSGWDGYTF. The CDR3 DNA reads as TGTGCCAGCAGTTCGGGGTGGGATGGCTACACCTTC. The gene calls are TRBV27 and TRBJ1-2; unclear D gene. CDR1 and CDR2 (germline): MNHEY, SMNVEV (reference sequence). The CDR3 is made up of 12 amino acids. The V and J ends lost 4 bases and 6 bases respectively, with 9 bases between them.

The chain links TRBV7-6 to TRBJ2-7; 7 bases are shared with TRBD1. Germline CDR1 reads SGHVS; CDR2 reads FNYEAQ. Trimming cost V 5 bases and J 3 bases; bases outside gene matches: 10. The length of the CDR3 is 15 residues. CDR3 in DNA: TGTGCCAGCAGCCTCTACCGGGACAGTAACTACGAGCAGTACTTC. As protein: CASSLYRDSNYEQYF.

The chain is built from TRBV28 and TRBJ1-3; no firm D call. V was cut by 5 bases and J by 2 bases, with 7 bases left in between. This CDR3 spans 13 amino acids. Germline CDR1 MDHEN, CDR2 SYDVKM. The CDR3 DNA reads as TGTGCCAGCAGTAGGTCTACTGGAAACACCATATATTTT. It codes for CASSRSTGNTIYF. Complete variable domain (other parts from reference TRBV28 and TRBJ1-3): DVKVTQSSRYLVKRTGEKVFLECVQDMDHENMFWYRQDPGLGLRLIYFSYDVKMKEKGDIPEGYSVSREKKERFSLILESASTNQTSMYLCASSRSTGNTIYFGEGSWLTVV.

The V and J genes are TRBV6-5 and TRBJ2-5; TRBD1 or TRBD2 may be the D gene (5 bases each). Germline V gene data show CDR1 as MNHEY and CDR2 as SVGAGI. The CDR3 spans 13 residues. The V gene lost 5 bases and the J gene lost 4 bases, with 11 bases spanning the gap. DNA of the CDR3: TGTGCCAGCAGTGGGTGGGACCCAGAGACCCAGTACTTC. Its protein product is CASSGWDPETQYF.

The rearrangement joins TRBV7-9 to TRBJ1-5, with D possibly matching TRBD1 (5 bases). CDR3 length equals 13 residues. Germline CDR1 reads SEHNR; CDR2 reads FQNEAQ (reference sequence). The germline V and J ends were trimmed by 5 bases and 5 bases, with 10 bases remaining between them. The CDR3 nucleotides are TGTGCCAGCAGCCCTCAGGGAGATCAGCCCCAGCATTTT. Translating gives CASSPQGDQPQHF.

CDR3 nucleotides: TGTGCCAGTAGTATGTCCGGGGGGGGCATCGAGCAGTTCTTC. As protein: CASSMSGGGIEQFF. The chain links TRBV19 to TRBJ2-1, with TRBD2 matching over 8 bases. The CDR3 has 14 residues. Germline CDR1 and CDR2: LNHDA and SQIVND (reference sequence). J gave up 10 bases and V 3 bases, and 8 bases lay outside the gene matches.

The CDR3: CASRHRNTEAFF. As DNA, the CDR3 is TGTGCCAGCAGGCATCGGAACACTGAAGCTTTCTTT. The chain links TRBV7-9 to TRBJ1-1, with unresolved D. CDR3 length: 12 residues. Trimming left V 6 bases short and J 1 base short, with 6 bases between. Germline V lookup: CDR1 SEHNR, CDR2 FQNEAQ (reference sequence).

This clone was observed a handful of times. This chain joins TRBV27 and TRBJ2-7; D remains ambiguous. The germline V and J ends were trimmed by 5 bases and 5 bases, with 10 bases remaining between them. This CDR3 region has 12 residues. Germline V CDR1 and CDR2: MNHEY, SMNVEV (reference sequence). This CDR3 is CASSTPPNEQYF. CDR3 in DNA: TGTGCCAGCAGTACCCCGCCCAACGAGCAGTACTTC.

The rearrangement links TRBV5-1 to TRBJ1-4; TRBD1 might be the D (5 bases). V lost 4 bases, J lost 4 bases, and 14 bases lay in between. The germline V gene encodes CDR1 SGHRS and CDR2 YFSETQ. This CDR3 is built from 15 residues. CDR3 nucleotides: TGCGCCAGCAGCCCTATGGGGGGAGTTAATGAAAAACTGTTTTTT. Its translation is CASSPMGGVNEKLFF.

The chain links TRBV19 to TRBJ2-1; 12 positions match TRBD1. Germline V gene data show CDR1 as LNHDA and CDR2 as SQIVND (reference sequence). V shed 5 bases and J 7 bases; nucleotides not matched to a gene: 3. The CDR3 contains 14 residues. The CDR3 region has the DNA TGTGCCAGTAGTTGGGACAGGGGGCTAAATGAGCAGTTCTTC. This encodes CASSWDRGLNEQFF.

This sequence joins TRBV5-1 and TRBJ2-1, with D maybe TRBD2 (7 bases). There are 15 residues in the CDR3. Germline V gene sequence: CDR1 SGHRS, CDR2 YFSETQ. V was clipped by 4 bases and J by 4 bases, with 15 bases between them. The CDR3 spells CASSPSRGGYNEQFF. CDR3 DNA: TGCGCCAGCAGCCCCTCAAGGGGGGGATACAATGAGCAGTTCTTC.

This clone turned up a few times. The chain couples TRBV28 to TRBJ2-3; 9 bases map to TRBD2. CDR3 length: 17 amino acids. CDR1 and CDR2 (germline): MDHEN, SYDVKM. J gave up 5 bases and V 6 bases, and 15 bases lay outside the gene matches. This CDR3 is CASSLAGERGAVDTQYF. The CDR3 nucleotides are TGTGCCAGCAGCTTAGCGGGGGAGCGGGGGGCGGTAGATACGCAGTATTTT.

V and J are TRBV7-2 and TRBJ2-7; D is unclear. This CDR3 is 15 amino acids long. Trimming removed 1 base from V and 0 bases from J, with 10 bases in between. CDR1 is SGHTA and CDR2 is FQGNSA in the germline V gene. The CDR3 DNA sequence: TGTGCCAGCAGCTTAGTTATGTCTTCCTCCTACGAGCAGTACTTC. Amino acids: CASSLVMSSSYEQYF.

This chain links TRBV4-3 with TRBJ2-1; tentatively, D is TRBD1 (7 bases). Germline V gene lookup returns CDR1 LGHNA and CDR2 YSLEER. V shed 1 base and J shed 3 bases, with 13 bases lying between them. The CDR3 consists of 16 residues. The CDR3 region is CASSQGPGGNYNEQFF. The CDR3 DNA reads TGCGCCAGCAGCCAAGGCCCAGGGGGGAACTACAATGAGCAGTTCTTC.

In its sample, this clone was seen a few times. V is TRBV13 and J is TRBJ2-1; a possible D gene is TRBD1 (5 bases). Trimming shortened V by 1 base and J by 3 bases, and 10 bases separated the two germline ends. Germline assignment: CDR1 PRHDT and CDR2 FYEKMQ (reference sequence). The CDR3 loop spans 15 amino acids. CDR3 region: CASSLVGQHYNEQFF. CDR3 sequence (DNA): TGTGCCAGCAGCTTAGTTGGACAACACTACAATGAGCAGTTCTTC.

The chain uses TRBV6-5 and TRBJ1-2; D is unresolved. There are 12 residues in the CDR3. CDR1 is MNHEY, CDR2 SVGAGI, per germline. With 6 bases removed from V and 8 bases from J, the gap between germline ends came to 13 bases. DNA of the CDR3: TGTGCCAGCAGACTCCCCGGCGGGGGCTACACCTTC. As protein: CASRLPGGGYTF.

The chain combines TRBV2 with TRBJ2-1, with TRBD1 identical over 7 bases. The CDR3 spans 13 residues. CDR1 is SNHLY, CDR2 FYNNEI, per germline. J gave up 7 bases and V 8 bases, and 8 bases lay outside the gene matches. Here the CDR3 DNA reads TGTGCCAGCCTTCCCGGGACAGAAAATGAGCAGTTCTTC. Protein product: CASLPGTENEQFF.

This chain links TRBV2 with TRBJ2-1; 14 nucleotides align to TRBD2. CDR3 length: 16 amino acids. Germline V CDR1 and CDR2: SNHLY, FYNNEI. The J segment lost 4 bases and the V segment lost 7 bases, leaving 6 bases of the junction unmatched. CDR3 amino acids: CASNAGTSGGYNEQFF. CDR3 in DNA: TGTGCCAGCAATGCCGGGACTAGCGGGGGTTACAATGAGCAGTTCTTC.

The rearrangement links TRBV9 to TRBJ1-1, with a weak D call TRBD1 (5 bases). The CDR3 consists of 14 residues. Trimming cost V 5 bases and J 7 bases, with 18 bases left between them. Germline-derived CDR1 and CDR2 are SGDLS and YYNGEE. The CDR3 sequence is CASSPIGAIHEAFF. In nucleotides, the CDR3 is TGTGCCAGCAGTCCTATAGGGGCGATCCATGAAGCTTTCTTT.

The CDR3 here is CASSLGLAGELGPDTQYF. The CDR3 DNA reads as TGTGCCAGCAGTTTAGGGCTAGCGGGGGAACTAGGTCCAGATACGCAGTATTTT. The chain links TRBV28 to TRBJ2-3; 10 bases fit TRBD2. Germline V lookup: CDR1 MDHEN, CDR2 SYDVKM. The CDR3 covers 18 residues. The J segment lost 4 bases and the V segment lost 2 bases, leaving 12 bases of the junction unmatched.

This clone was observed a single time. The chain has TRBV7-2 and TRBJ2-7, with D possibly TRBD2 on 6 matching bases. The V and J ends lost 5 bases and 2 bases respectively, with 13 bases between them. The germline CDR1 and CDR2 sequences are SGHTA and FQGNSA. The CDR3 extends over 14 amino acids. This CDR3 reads CASSPRGPTYEQYF. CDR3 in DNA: TGTGCCAGCAGCCCGCGGGGCCCGACCTACGAGCAGTACTTC.

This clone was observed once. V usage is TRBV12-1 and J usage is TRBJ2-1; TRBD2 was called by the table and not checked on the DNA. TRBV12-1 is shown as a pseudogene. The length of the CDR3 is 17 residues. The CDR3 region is CASSSDIAEVSYNEQFF. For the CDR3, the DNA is TGTGCCAGCAGCTCGGATATAGCGGAAGTCTCCTACAATGAGCAGTTCTTC.

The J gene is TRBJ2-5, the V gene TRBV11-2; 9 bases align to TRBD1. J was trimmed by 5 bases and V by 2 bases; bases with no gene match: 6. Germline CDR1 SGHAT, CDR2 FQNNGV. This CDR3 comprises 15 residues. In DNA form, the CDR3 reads TGTGCCAGCAGCTTACTACAGGGGGCCTATGAGACCCAGTACTTC. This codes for CASSLLQGAYETQYF.